The 22 T cell receptor beta chains listed next were all sequenced from one sample in a study of Tregs in tolerant kidney transplant recipients. Produced via immunoSEQ multiplex PCR; TCRdb's table is partial and in-frame only. The top ten hold around 0.68% of the sample, which has about 240,000 clones, around 81% seen once. Sequenced material: CD4+ T cells from blood. These receptors were collected from a human donor in good health.

The chain recombines TRBV6-5 with TRBJ2-6; no firm D call. From germline, CDR1 is MNHEY and CDR2 SVGAGI. V was trimmed by 7 bases and J by 2 bases, leaving 6 bases between them. The CDR3 sequence is 13 residues long. The CDR3 spells CASNPTGANVLTF. DNA for the CDR3: TGTGCCAGCAATCCAACTGGGGCCAACGTCCTGACTTTC.

This chain links TRBV5-4 with TRBJ2-7, with TRBD1 identical over 7 bases. The CDR3 totals 15 residues. From germline, CDR1 is SGHNT and CDR2 YYREEE (reference sequence). V lost 0 bases, J lost 1 base, and 4 bases stayed unmatched. As DNA, the CDR3 is TGTGCCAGCAGCTTGGCTACAGGGGCTTCCTACGAGCAGTACTTC. Translation gives CASSLATGASYEQYF. Full variable domain (remainder filled in from reference TRBV5-4 and TRBJ2-7): ETGVTQSPTHLIKTRGQQVTLRCSSQSGHNTVSWYQQALGQGPQFIFQYYREEENGRGNFPPRFSGLQFPNYSSELNVNALELDDSALYLCASSLATGASYEQYFGPGTRLTVT.

The V gene is TRBV15, the J gene TRBJ1-1; 7 bases fit TRBD1. This CDR3 is 16 amino acids long. J gave up 0 bases and V 4 bases, and 8 bases lay outside the gene matches. Germline V CDR1 and CDR2: LNHNV, YYDKDF (reference sequence). Here the CDR3 DNA reads TGTGCCACCAGCATCGCTTCGACAGGGATGAACACTGAAGCTTTCTTT. This gives the protein CATSIASTGMNTEAFF.

This sequence joins TRBV7-6 and TRBJ2-2; tentative D call: TRBD1 (5 bases). Trimming removed 5 bases at V and 6 bases at J, with 16 bases between. Germline values: CDR1 SGHVS, CDR2 FNYEAQ. CDR3 size: 15 residues. The DNA of the CDR3 is TGTGCCAGCAGCCCTAGTGGGCAGGGTGCCGGGGAGCTGTTTTTT. Translation gives CASSPSGQGAGELFF.

This chain joins TRBV7-9 and TRBJ2-7; a possible D gene is TRBD2 (5 bases). The CDR3 covers 14 residues. V lost 2 bases to trimming and J lost 2 bases, with 10 bases between them. CDR1 SEHNR and CDR2 FQNEAQ come from the germline V gene (reference sequence). This CDR3 is CASSLFGEPYEQYF. CDR3 sequence (DNA): TGTGCCAGCAGCTTATTCGGGGAACCCTACGAGCAGTACTTC.

This chain links TRBV25-1 with TRBJ1-1; 8 bases are shared with TRBD1. The CDR3 is 14 residues long. Trimming took 6 bases from V and 3 from J; bases not matched to a gene: 6. Germline V gene lookup returns CDR1 MGHDK and CDR2 SYGVNS. The CDR3 loop reads CASSLRGQDTEAFF. The CDR3 DNA is TGTGCCAGCAGCCTCAGGGGGCAGGACACTGAAGCTTTCTTT.

This clone was observed a single time. The chain employs TRBV6-5 and TRBJ1-6; D unresolved. The CDR3 extends over 14 amino acids. V shed 7 bases and J shed 6 bases, with 13 bases lying between them. Germline CDR1 reads MNHEY; CDR2 reads SVGAGI. In DNA, the CDR3 is TGTGCCAGCATTGATTTTGAGGGTAATTCACCCCTCCACTTT. It is translated as CASIDFEGNSPLHF.

The chain uses TRBV7-8 and TRBJ2-3, with TRBD1 as a possible D gene (5 bases). This CDR3 contains 16 residues. V was trimmed by 1 base and J by 4 bases, leaving 15 bases between them. The V gene's germline CDR1 is SGHVS and CDR2 FQNEAQ. CDR3 nucleotides: TGTGCCAGCAGCTTAGTCCTCGACTTAGGGGCAGATACGCAGTATTTT. This codes for CASSLVLDLGADTQYF.

The chain carries TRBV7-2 and TRBJ1-2, with 7 bases lining up with TRBD1. This CDR3 contains 17 residues. Trimming removed 5 bases from V and 6 bases from J; junction bases left unmatched: 18. Germline CDR1 reads SGHTA; CDR2 reads FQGNSA. The CDR3 bases are TGTGCCAGCAGCCCCTCACCACAGGGGTTAATGTGGAATGGCTACACCTTC. It yields the protein CASSPSPQGLMWNGYTF.

The chain links TRBV10-3 to TRBJ2-1; D gene unclear. Per germline, CDR1 ENHRY and CDR2 SYGVKD. This CDR3 has 15 amino acids. Trimming took 3 bases from V and 4 from J, leaving 13 bases between them. Written as DNA, the CDR3 is TGTGCCATCAGTGAACTGGCGGTAGGTTACAATGAGCAGTTCTTC. Translating it yields CAISELAVGYNEQFF.

This chain uses TRBV5-6 with TRBJ2-7; perhaps D is TRBD1 or TRBD2 (5 bases each). From germline, CDR1 is SGHDT and CDR2 YYEEEE. The CDR3 loop spans 15 amino acids. V lost 0 bases and J lost 1, with 11 bases in between. The CDR3 protein is CASSLVYWGSYEQYF. The CDR3 coding sequence is TGTGCCAGCAGCTTGGTCTATTGGGGGTCCTACGAGCAGTACTTC.

This clone occurred once. The V and J genes are TRBV15 and TRBJ1-5; no reliable D call. Germline CDR1 LNHNV, CDR2 YYDKDF (reference sequence). The V end was cut by 1 base, the J end by 0 bases, with 13 bases between. CDR3 size: 17 residues. The CDR3 sequence is CATSRALGLYSNQPQHF. CDR3 DNA sequence: TGTGCCACCAGCAGAGCCCTAGGGCTCTATAGCAATCAGCCCCAGCATTTT.

This chain uses TRBV27 with TRBJ1-2, with 9 bases matching TRBD1. The CDR3 contains 14 residues. V lost 2 bases to trimming and J lost 5 bases; unmatched junction nucleotides: 3. Germline assignment: CDR1 MNHEY and CDR2 SMNVEV (reference sequence). CDR3 protein: CASSLDRGRYGYTF. CDR3 sequence (DNA): TGTGCCAGCAGTTTAGACAGGGGGAGGTATGGCTACACCTTC.

V and J are TRBV6-6 and TRBJ1-2; TRBD1 aligns across 7 bases. This CDR3 spans 15 amino acids. CDR1 is MNHNY, CDR2 SVGAGI, per germline (reference sequence). V lost 2 bases, J lost 8 bases, and 11 bases stayed unmatched. Here the CDR3 reads CASSYQSETGFGYTF. In DNA, the CDR3 is TGTGCCAGCAGTTACCAATCCGAGACAGGGTTCGGCTACACCTTC.

The CDR3 loop is CASSVQTTGLGTNEKLFF. CDR3 nucleotides: TGTGCCAGCTCAGTTCAAACCACAGGGCTTGGCACTAATGAAAAACTGTTTTTT. The V gene is TRBV18, the J gene TRBJ1-4; a possible D gene is TRBD1 (6 bases). Trimming shortened V by 5 bases and J by 2 bases, and 21 bases separated the two germline ends. The CDR3 covers 18 residues. In germline, CDR1 is KGHSH, CDR2 LQKENI.

The gene calls are TRBV12-5 and TRBJ1-2; D is ambiguous. V shed 8 bases and J shed 8 bases, with 24 bases lying between them. The CDR3 is 15 residues long. Germline CDR1 and CDR2: LGHNT and FRNRAP. DNA of the CDR3: TGTGCTAGTAGAAAAGATGGTCTGTCGATACGCGGCTACACCTTC. It codes for CASRKDGLSIRGYTF.

This clone occurred a few times. The chain is built from TRBV7-9 and TRBJ1-3; D gene unclear. Germline V CDR1 and CDR2: SEHNR, FQNEAQ (reference sequence). V shed 0 bases and J shed 2 bases, with 2 bases lying between them. The CDR3 sequence is 13 residues long. This CDR3 is CASSLAAGNTIYF. The CDR3 nucleotides are TGTGCCAGCAGCTTAGCGGCTGGAAACACCATATATTTT.

This clone was seen a few times. The chain carries TRBV6-5 and TRBJ1-2, with D tentatively TRBD1 (6 bases). Trimming removed 0 bases at V and 7 bases at J, with 12 bases between. Germline V gene data show CDR1 as MNHEY and CDR2 as SVGAGI. CDR3 size: 14 residues. The CDR3 DNA follows: TGTGCCAGCAGTTACTCAACGGGGGGCGGTGGCTACACCTTC. Translated: CASSYSTGGGGYTF.

This chain links TRBV27 with TRBJ2-3; 14 bases line up with TRBD2. The CDR3 has 18 residues. V lost 5 bases and J lost 3; bases outside the gene matches: 10. CDR1 is MNHEY and CDR2 is SMNVEV in the germline V gene (reference sequence). This CDR3 is CASSPRTSGRRGTDTQYF. CDR3 nucleotide sequence: TGTGCCAGCAGTCCCAGGACTAGCGGGAGGCGGGGGACAGATACGCAGTATTTT.

This clone occurred once. This sample includes further DNA sequences coding for the same CDR3. This chain uses TRBV5-1 with TRBJ2-1; tentatively, D is TRBD1 (6 bases). Germline-derived CDR1 and CDR2 are SGHRS and YFSETQ. The CDR3 has 15 residues. V lost 0 bases and J 6 bases, leaving 13 bases between the germline ends. CDR3 coding DNA: TGCGCCAGCAGCTTGGACTGGGAGACAGGCAATGAGCAGTTCTTC. Protein product: CASSLDWETGNEQFF. The complete variable domain, with remaining parts taken from reference TRBV5-1 and TRBJ2-1, reads KAGVTQTPRYLIKTRGQQVTLSCSPISGHRSVSWYQQTPGQGLQFLFEYFSETQRNKGNFPGRFSGRQFSNSRSEMNVSTLELGDSALYLCASSLDWETGNEQFFGPGTRLTVL.

The chain carries TRBV6-1 and TRBJ1-1, with 8 bases fitting TRBD1. The CDR3 runs 14 residues. V dropped 3 bases and J dropped 3; count of bases not matched to a gene: 3. Germline V CDR1 and CDR2: MNHNS, SASEGT. The CDR3 region has the DNA TGTGCCAGCAGTGACCACAGGGGGGACACTGAAGCTTTCTTT. Amino acid sequence: CASSDHRGDTEAFF.

The gene calls are TRBV14 and TRBJ2-7; 7 bases line up with TRBD2. The CDR3 length is 16 residues. Per germline, CDR1 SGHDN and CDR2 FVKESK. V was clipped by 4 bases and J by 0 bases; unmatched bases: 9. The CDR3 sequence is CASSPLGASGSYEQYF. CDR3 sequence (DNA): TGTGCCAGCAGCCCTCTCGGCGCTAGCGGCTCCTACGAGCAGTACTTC.